Listed here are 9 T cell receptor beta chains from one sample, sequenced in a study of T cell responses to AZD1222 COVID-19 vaccine (dated by TCRdb to the early 2020s). Library creation used the immunoSEQ multiplex PCR assay. The source is immuneACCESS, and TCRdb retained only in-frame sequences with V and J called. Part of the clones is not carried over; for the studies checked, unresolved V genes explain less than half of this, and the remainder is unexplained. The sample table shows over 110,000 clones, and around 93% are seen once. Of the sample, around 2.7% is held by the ten largest clones. The sample's time point label, decoded: baseline before first vaccination. This specimen consisted of peripheral blood, obtained on day 0 of AZD1222 vaccination. Source of these receptors: an adult in good health.

This chain connects TRBV20-1 to TRBJ1-4; D may be TRBD1 (5 bases). CDR1 and CDR2 (germline): DFQATT, SNEGSKA (reference sequence). The CDR3 length is 11 residues. The V and J ends lost 1 base and 13 bases respectively, with 10 bases between them. The CDR3 region is CSARGRGGLFF. Here the CDR3 DNA reads TGCAGTGCTAGAGGCCGGGGGGGACTGTTTTTT.

This chain uses TRBV7-8 with TRBJ1-1, with 8 bases identical to TRBD1. The CDR3 is 14 amino acids. Germline lookup yields CDR1 SGHVS and CDR2 FQNEAQ. V gave up 5 bases and J gave up 5 bases; unmatched junction bases: 7. Written as DNA, the CDR3 is TGTGCCAGCAGCGAAAGACAGGGGTTGACTGAAGCTTTCTTT. This encodes CASSERQGLTEAFF. Drawing the rest from reference TRBV7-8 and TRBJ1-1, the complete variable domain is GAGVSQSPRYKVAKRGQDVALRCDPISGHVSLFWYQQALGQGPEFLTYFQNEAQLDKSGLPSDRFFAERPEGSVSTLKIQRTQQEDSAVYLCASSERQGLTEAFFGQGTRLTVV.

The chain carries TRBV10-2 and TRBJ2-7; the D call may be TRBD1 or TRBD2 (5 bases each). The germline V gene encodes CDR1 WSHSY and CDR2 SAAADI. The V gene lost 6 bases and the J gene lost 2 bases, with 20 bases spanning the gap. The CDR3 has 16 residues. For the CDR3, the DNA is TGCGCCAGCAGCCTAGGGGTTAGCGACGGAGCCTACGAGCAGTACTTC. Translation: CASSLGVSDGAYEQYF.

The chain has TRBV2 and TRBJ1-1; possibly TRBD1 for D (5 bases). Trimming pared 8 bases from V and 7 bases from J, leaving 8 bases between. The CDR3 runs to 10 residues. Germline V gene data show CDR1 as SNHLY and CDR2 as FYNNEI. The CDR3 loop is CASGDVEAFF. The CDR3 DNA is TGTGCCAGCGGGGACGTTGAAGCTTTCTTT.

V gene TRBV4-1 combines with J gene TRBJ1-3, with D hard to call. This CDR3 spans 14 amino acids. V lost 1 base, J lost 5 bases, and 9 bases lay in between. Germline V gene lookup returns CDR1 MGHRA and CDR2 YSYEKL. The CDR3 reads CASSQGGIRNTIYF. As DNA, the CDR3 is TGCGCCAGCAGCCAAGGAGGAATAAGAAACACCATATATTTT.

V and J are TRBV28 and TRBJ1-2; TRBD1 might be the D (6 bases). V shed 8 bases and J shed 3 bases, with 10 bases lying between them. This CDR3 comprises 12 residues. CDR1 and CDR2 from the germline V gene are MDHEN and SYDVKM. The CDR3 DNA sequence: TGTGCCAGCGGATCAGGGGACTATGGCTACACCTTC. Translating it yields CASGSGDYGYTF.

J is TRBJ2-5 and V is TRBV7-2, with D tentatively TRBD1 (6 bases). V dropped 1 base and J dropped 5 bases, with 11 bases sitting between them. The germline gives CDR1 SGHTA, CDR2 FQGNSA. The CDR3 spans 14 residues. CDR3 DNA: TGTGCCAGCAGCTTAGTGGCAGGGGTTGAGACCCAGTACTTC. This encodes CASSLVAGVETQYF.

The chain couples TRBV29-1 to TRBJ1-1, with D perhaps matching TRBD1 (5 bases). Germline CDR1 is SQVTM and CDR2 is ANQGSEA. This CDR3 has 15 residues. V gave up 6 bases and J gave up 4 bases, with 21 bases separating them. CDR3 loop: CSVAPGQGMGTEAFF. The CDR3 DNA reads TGCAGCGTGGCGCCGGGGCAGGGTATGGGCACTGAAGCTTTCTTT.

The rearrangement joins TRBV4-1 to TRBJ1-1; D remains unclear. The V end was cut by 0 bases, the J end by 6 bases, with 17 bases between. Germline loops: CDR1 MGHRA, CDR2 YSYEKL. CDR3 size: 16 residues. CDR3 sequence: CASSQEAYGVESEAFF. CDR3 in DNA: TGCGCCAGCAGCCAAGAAGCGTACGGGGTCGAATCTGAAGCTTTCTTT.